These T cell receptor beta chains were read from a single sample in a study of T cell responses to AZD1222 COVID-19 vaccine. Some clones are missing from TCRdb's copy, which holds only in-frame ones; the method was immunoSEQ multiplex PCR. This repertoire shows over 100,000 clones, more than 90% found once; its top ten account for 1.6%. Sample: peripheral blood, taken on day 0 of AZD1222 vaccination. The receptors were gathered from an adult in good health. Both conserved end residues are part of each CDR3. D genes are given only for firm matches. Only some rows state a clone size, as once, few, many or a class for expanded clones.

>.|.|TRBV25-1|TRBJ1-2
TGTGCCAGCAGTGACAGGGTTGGCTATGGCTACACCTTC
CASSDRVGYGYTF
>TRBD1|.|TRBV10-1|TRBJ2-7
TGCGCCAGCACCCTTTCTGGGACAGCAGTCTACGAGCAGTACTTC
CASTLSGTAVYEQYF
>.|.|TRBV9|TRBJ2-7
TGTGCCAGCAGCTGGGACCCCAGCTACGAGCAGTACTTC
CASSWDPSYEQYF
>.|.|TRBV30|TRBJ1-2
TGTGCCTGGAGGCCCCCGGGGGGCTATGGCTACACCTTC
CAWRPPGGYGYTF
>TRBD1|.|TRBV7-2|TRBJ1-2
TGTGCCAGCAGCCTAGCTACAGGGGGAAACTATGGCTACACCTTC
CASSLATGGNYGYTF
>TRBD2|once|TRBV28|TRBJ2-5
TGTGCCAGCAGGCTGCCTCCGGAGACTAGCAACTTC
CASRLPPETSNF
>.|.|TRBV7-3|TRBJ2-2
TGTGCCAGCAGCAGTAAATGGGGGAGAAACACCGGGGAGCTGTTTTTT
CASSSKWGRNTGELFF
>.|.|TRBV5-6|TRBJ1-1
TGTGCCAGCAGCCCAACAGGGATCCCTGAAGCTTTCTTT
CASSPTGIPEAFF
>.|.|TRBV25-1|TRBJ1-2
TGTGCCAGAACGGGCGGCTACACCTTC
CARTGGYTF
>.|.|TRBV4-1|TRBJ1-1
TGCGCCAGCAGCCGATCCGTTCAGACGAACACTGAAGCTTTCTTT
CASSRSVQTNTEAFF
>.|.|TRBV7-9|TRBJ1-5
TGTGCCAGCAGCCCGCCCTCAGGGGAGGCCCAGCATTTT
CASSPPSGEAQHF
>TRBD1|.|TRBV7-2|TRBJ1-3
TGTGCCAGCAGCTTCACAGGGGGGGTTTCTACTGGAAACACCATATATTTT
CASSFTGGVSTGNTIYF
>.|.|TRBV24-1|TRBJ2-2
TGTGCCACCAGTGATGCCCAGGGAGACAGCCGGGAGCTGTTTTTT
CATSDAQGDSRELFF
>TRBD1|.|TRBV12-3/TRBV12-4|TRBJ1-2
TGTGCCAGCAGTTGGACAGGGAGTGGCTACACCTTC
CASSWTGSGYTF
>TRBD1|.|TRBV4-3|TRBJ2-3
TGCGCCAGCAGCCACCTAAGGGGACAGGGCTCAGATACGCAGTATTTT
CASSHLRGQGSDTQYF
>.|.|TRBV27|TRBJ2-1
TGTGCCAGTGGGCGGGCGGACTCCTACAATGAGCAGTTCTTC
CASGRADSYNEQFF
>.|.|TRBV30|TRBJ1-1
TGTGCCTGGAGTGTCTCCCTCAGCACTGAAGCTTTCTTT
CAWSVSLSTEAFF
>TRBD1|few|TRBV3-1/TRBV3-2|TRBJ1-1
TGTGCCAGCAGCCCCGGGACAGGGGGCGTTAACACTGAAGCTTTCTTT
CASSPGTGGVNTEAFF
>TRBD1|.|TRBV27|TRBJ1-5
TGTGCCAGCAGTTCAGGACAGGGGGGTCAGCCCCAGCATTTT
CASSSGQGGQPQHF
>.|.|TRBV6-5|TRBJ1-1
TGTGCCAGCAGGGGGTTCCCAGCGAACACTGAAGCTTTCTTT
CASRGFPANTEAFF
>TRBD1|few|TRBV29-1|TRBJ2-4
TGCAGCGCGCATCCCGGGACAGGGGAAAACATTCAGTACTTC
CSAHPGTGENIQYF
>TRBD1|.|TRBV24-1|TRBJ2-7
TGTGCCACCAGTGAAATCGGGACAGGGGGCGTCTACGAGCAGTACTTC
CATSEIGTGGVYEQYF
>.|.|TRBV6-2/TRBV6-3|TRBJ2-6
TGTGCCAGCAGCTCTACAGTGTTCCCCGGGGCCAACGTCCTGACTTTC
CASSSTVFPGANVLTF
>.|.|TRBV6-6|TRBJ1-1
TGTGCCAGCAGTCTCTACTTGAACACTGAAGCTTTCTTT
CASSLYLNTEAFF
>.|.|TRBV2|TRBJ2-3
TGTGCCAGCAGTGAAAGGGGGTGGGGTACGCAGTATTTT
CASSERGWGTQYF
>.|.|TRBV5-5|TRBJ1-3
TGTGCCAGCAGCACTCGACCGGGGGCTACTGGAAACACCATATATTTT
CASSTRPGATGNTIYF
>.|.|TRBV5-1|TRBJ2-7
TGCGCCAGCAGCCCCCTCGCTAGCTCCTACGAGCAGTACTTC
CASSPLASSYEQYF
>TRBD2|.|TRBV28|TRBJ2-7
TGTGCCAGCAGCCAAAGGGCTAGCGGGTTACTCTCCTACGAGCAGTACTTC
CASSQRASGLLSYEQYF
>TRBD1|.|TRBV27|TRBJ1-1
TGTGCCAGCAGTTCCTTTCCGACAGGGGACATGAACACTGAAGCTTTCTTT
CASSSFPTGDMNTEAFF
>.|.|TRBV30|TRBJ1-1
TGTGCCTGGGCCTCGGGGAGGGGACGAGCTTTCTTT
CAWASGRGRAFF
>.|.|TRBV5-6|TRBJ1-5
TGTGCCAGCAGCTTGCAGGACAATCAGCCCCAGCATTTT
CASSLQDNQPQHF
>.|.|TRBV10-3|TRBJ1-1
TGTGCCATCAGTCCAGACGGGGGGGAGAACACTGAAGCTTTCTTT
CAISPDGGENTEAFF
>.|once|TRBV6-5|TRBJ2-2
TGTGCCAGCTTCCCAGGACCTAACACCGGGGAGCTGTTTTTT
CASFPGPNTGELFF
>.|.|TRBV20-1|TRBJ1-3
TGCAGTGCAAGAACGAGAAACACCATATATTTT
CSARTRNTIYF
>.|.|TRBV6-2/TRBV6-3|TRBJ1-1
TGTGCCAGCAGTTACTCCGCGGCGGGCAAGACTGAAGCTTTCTTT
CASSYSAAGKTEAFF
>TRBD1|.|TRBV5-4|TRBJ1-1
TGTGCCAGCAGCTTAAACCGACAGGGGATAACTGAAGCTTTCTTT
CASSLNRQGITEAFF
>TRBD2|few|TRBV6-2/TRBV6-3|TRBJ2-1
TGTGCCAGCAGTTTTTATCCGGGACTAGTCCCACATGAGCAGTTCTTC
CASSFYPGLVPHEQFF
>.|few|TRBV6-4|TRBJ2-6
TGTGCCAGCAGTGACAGGGGGGCCAACGTCCTGACTTTC
CASSDRGANVLTF
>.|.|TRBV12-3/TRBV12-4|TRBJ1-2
TGTGCCAGCAGTTTATTTAGGGAGGATGGCTACACCTTC
CASSLFREDGYTF
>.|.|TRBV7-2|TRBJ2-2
TGTGCCAGCAGCCCGCCTACAGGGTCGAACACCGGGGAGCTGTTTTTT
CASSPPTGSNTGELFF
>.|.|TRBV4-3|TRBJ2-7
TGCGCCAGCAGCCAAGCCGGGACAAACTCCTACGAGCAGTACTTC
CASSQAGTNSYEQYF
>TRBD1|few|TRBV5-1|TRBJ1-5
TGCGCCAGCAGCCCGACAGGGGCGGGTCAGCCCCAGCATTTT
CASSPTGAGQPQHF
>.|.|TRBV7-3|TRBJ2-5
TGTGCCAGCAGCCCCAGTTCCTGGGAGACCCAGTACTTC
CASSPSSWETQYF
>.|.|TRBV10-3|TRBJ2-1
TGTGCCATCAGGGGGGTCTACAATGAGCAGTTCTTC
CAIRGVYNEQFF
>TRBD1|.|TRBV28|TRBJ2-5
TGTGCCAGCAGGTCAGGGGGCCATGACGAGACCCAGTACTTC
CASRSGGHDETQYF
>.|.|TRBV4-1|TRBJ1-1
TGCGCCAGCAGCCAGTTACCCGTGAACACTGAAGCTTTCTTT
CASSQLPVNTEAFF
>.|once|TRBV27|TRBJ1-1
TGTGCCAGCACTAGGACAGCAAACACTGAAGCTTTCTTT
CASTRTANTEAFF
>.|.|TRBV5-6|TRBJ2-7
TGTGCCAGCAGCGCTAGCCTCTACGAGCAGTACTTC
CASSASLYEQYF
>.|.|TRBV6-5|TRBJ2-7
TGTGCCAGCAGTCGCTCACGGGCCTCCTACGAGCAGTACTTC
CASSRSRASYEQYF
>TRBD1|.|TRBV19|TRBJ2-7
TGTGCCAGTAGTGGACAGGAGTCCTACGAGCAGTACTTC
CASSGQESYEQYF
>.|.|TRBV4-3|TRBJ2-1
TGCGCCAGCAGCCAAGATCCCTTGGGGGTTTTCACCTACAATGAGCAGTTCTTC
CASSQDPLGVFTYNEQFF
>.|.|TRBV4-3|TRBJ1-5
TGCGCCAGCAGCCAAGCGGAGGGAGGCAATCAGCCCCAGCATTTT
CASSQAEGGNQPQHF
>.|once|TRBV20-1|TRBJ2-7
TGCAGTCTGGGGGACAACTACGAGCAGTACTTC
CSLGDNYEQYF
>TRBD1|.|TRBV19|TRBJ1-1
TGTGCCGGATCGACAGGGGGGGATTCTGAAGCTTTCTTT
CAGSTGGDSEAFF
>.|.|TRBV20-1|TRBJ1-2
TGCAGTGTACAGGCAAACTATGGCTACACCTTC
CSVQANYGYTF
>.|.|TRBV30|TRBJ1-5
TGTGCCTGGACCGTGGGAGGGTTTGGCAATCAGCCCCAGCATTTT
CAWTVGGFGNQPQHF
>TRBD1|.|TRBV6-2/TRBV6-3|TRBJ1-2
TGTGCCAGCAGCACTGGGACAGGGACAAACTATGGCTACACCTTC
CASSTGTGTNYGYTF